This is a list of T cell receptor beta chains from one sample in a study of OX40 agonist ivuxolimab in advanced cancers. Sequencing used immunoSEQ multiplex PCR; TCRdb keeps in-frame clones, though not all of them. The sample records around 15,000 clones, around 77% being singletons. The sequencing used CD4+ or CD8+ T cells sorted from blood, collected in a trial of the OX40 agonist ivuxolimab. The receptors derive from an adult with an advanced solid tumor such as melanoma, head and neck, liver or kidney cancer. Both conserved end residues are part of each CDR3. Each record gives: J gene, clone size, D gene, V gene, CDR3 protein, CDR3 DNA. A D gene is named only where the DNA matches it firmly. Clone size is not always given. Where it is, it says once, few, many or a class for expanded clones.

TRBJ1-5 | NA | NA | TRBV4-1 | CASSQDMASNQPQHF | TGCGCCAGCAGCCAAGATATGGCTAGCAATCAGCCCCAGCATTTT
TRBJ2-1 | NA | NA | TRBV5-5 | CASRSLGNSYNEQFF | TGTGCCAGCAGGTCCCTCGGGAATTCCTACAATGAGCAGTTCTTC
TRBJ2-1 | NA | TRBD2 | TRBV6-6 | CASSNSGYSSYNEQFF | TGTGCCAGCAGTAATAGCGGGTATAGCTCCTACAATGAGCAGTTCTTC
TRBJ2-3 | NA | NA | TRBV6-1 | CASSEGKGGQKTDTQYF | TGTGCCAGCAGTGAAGGTAAAGGAGGACAGAAGACAGATACGCAGTATTTT
TRBJ2-7 | NA | NA | TRBV19 | CASSDLRGDEQYF | TGTGCCAGTAGTGACTTGCGGGGTGACGAGCAGTACTTC
TRBJ2-1 | few | TRBD1 | TRBV28 | CASSLGDRGQDEQFF | TGTGCCAGCAGTTTGGGGGACAGGGGGCAGGATGAGCAGTTCTTC
TRBJ2-1 | few | TRBD2 | TRBV10-2 | CASSEGTSGNNEQFF | TGCGCCAGCAGTGAGGGGACTAGCGGAAACAATGAGCAGTTCTTC
TRBJ1-1 | NA | NA | TRBV7-8 | CASSFGRGRATEAFF | TGTGCCAGCAGCTTTGGTCGGGGCAGGGCCACTGAAGCTTTCTTT
TRBJ2-2 | NA | TRBD1 | TRBV7-9 | CASSLGQGLNTGELFF | TGTGCCAGCAGCTTAGGACAGGGGCTTAACACCGGGGAGCTGTTTTTT
TRBJ1-3 | large | TRBD1 | TRBV2 | CASSEGGTGGGNTIYF | TGTGCCAGCAGTGAAGGGGGGACAGGGGGCGGAAACACCATATATTTT
TRBJ2-7 | NA | TRBD2 | TRBV11-3 | CASSLDFKREHDEQYF | TGTGCCAGCAGCTTAGACTTCAAGCGGGAGCACGACGAGCAGTACTTC
TRBJ2-7 | NA | TRBD2 | TRBV28 | CASRIAGGTYEQYF | TGTGCCAGCAGAATAGCGGGAGGAACCTACGAGCAGTACTTC
TRBJ2-1 | NA | TRBD1 | TRBV5-6 | CASSIPGQAYDEQFF | TGTGCCAGCAGCATACCGGGACAGGCCTACGATGAGCAGTTCTTC
TRBJ2-1 | few | NA | TRBV9 | CASSVVDSRQFF | TGTGCCAGCAGCGTAGTAGACAGTAGGCAGTTCTTC
TRBJ2-3 | NA | TRBD1 | TRBV9 | CASSGPKGTGGEDTQYF | TGTGCCAGCAGCGGCCCTAAGGGGACAGGGGGGGAAGATACGCAGTATTTT
TRBJ2-5 | NA | NA | TRBV6-4 | CASKGGKETQYF | TGTGCCAGCAAGGGGGGAAAGGAGACCCAGTACTTC
TRBJ1-4 | NA | NA | TRBV6-5 | CASRDMGEKLFF | TGTGCCAGCCGGGACATGGGTGAAAAACTGTTTTTT
TRBJ2-7 | few | TRBD2 | TRBV2 | CASRPYPSGSFDEQYF | TGTGCCAGCAGACCTTACCCTAGCGGGAGTTTTGACGAGCAGTACTTC
TRBJ2-7 | NA | NA | TRBV10-2 | CASMLVGSYEQYF | TGCGCCAGCATGCTCGTCGGGAGCTACGAGCAGTACTTC
TRBJ2-7 | NA | TRBD2 | TRBV5-1 | CASSGPGRANEQYF | TGCGCCAGCAGCGGCCCCGGGAGGGCCAACGAGCAGTACTTC
TRBJ2-7 | NA | NA | TRBV11-2 | CASSLAGGFHEQYF | TGTGCCAGCAGCTTAGCCGGGGGCTTCCACGAGCAGTACTTC
TRBJ2-1 | NA | NA | TRBV5-1 | CASKTGNVDNEQFF | TGCGCCAGCAAGACAGGTAATGTCGACAATGAGCAGTTCTTC
TRBJ2-3 | NA | NA | TRBV7-9 | CASSLGERTDTQYF | TGTGCCAGCAGCTTAGGGGAACGCACAGATACGCAGTATTTT
TRBJ2-3 | NA | NA | TRBV6-4 | CASSGGKSTDTQYF | TGTGCCAGCAGTGGTGGGAAAAGCACAGATACGCAGTATTTT
TRBJ2-3 | NA | NA | TRBV11-2 | CASSPRAGTDTQYF | TGTGCCAGCAGTCCGAGAGCTGGCACAGATACGCAGTATTTT
TRBJ2-7 | NA | NA | TRBV4-1 | CASSRTQGDEQYF | TGCGCCAGCAGCCGCACACAGGGAGACGAGCAGTACTTC
TRBJ1-2 | NA | NA | TRBV28 | CASSLSGVNYGYTF | TGTGCCAGCAGTCTCTCGGGGGTAAACTATGGCTACACCTTC
TRBJ2-1 | NA | TRBD2 | TRBV7-9 | CASSSRILAGSSSYNEQFF | TGTGCCAGCAGCTCCAGGATACTAGCGGGATCCAGCTCCTACAATGAGCAGTTCTTC
TRBJ2-1 | NA | NA | TRBV5-1 | CASSSSGGPNEQFF | TGCGCCAGCAGCTCCTCCGGCGGGCCCAATGAGCAGTTCTTC
TRBJ2-7 | few | NA | TRBV9 | CASSARGDYEQYF | TGTGCCAGCAGCGCCCGGGGAGACTACGAGCAGTACTTC
TRBJ2-1 | NA | NA | TRBV5-4 | CASSRVGSQGGILDNEQFF | TGTGCCAGCAGCAGAGTGGGTTCACAGGGGGGGATCCTGGACAATGAGCAGTTCTTC
TRBJ1-5 | few | NA | TRBV9 | CASSVVRGDNQPQHF | TGTGCCAGCAGCGTAGTTCGGGGTGACAATCAGCCCCAGCATTTT
TRBJ1-5 | NA | NA | TRBV5-8 | CASSLAEFGNQPQHF | TGTGCCAGCAGCTTGGCTGAATTCGGCAATCAGCCCCAGCATTTT